This T cell receptor (beta chain) is from a study of blood T cell repertoires in COVID-19. About the research overall: Donors of Cohort 3 who recovered were those that had two negative PCRs, clearance, or symptom resolution. Sites in the United States, Italy and Spain provided acute and convalescent COVID-19 samples.

This CDR3 has 15 residues. V gave up 6 bases and J gave up 3 bases; unmatched junction bases: 10. CDR1 and CDR2 from the germline V gene are MNHEY and SMNVEV (reference sequence). Sequencing was performed with immunoSEQ multiplex PCR; in TCRdb, only in-frame clones are kept and a portion is missing. Here the sample spans a few hundred thousand clones, about 86% being singletons. The sample comprised PBMCs or T cells enriched from blood (not recorded which). The chain employs TRBV27 and TRBJ1-1; 7 positions match TRBD1. The receptor was derived from a woman between 45 and 60 years old in a cohort exposed to, infected with or recovered from COVID-19 (not recorded which). This CDR3 reads CASSPRQGSHTEAFF. The CDR3 DNA reads TGTGCCAGCAGCCCAAGACAGGGCTCGCACACTGAAGCTTTCTTT.